This record covers a single T cell receptor (beta chain). Antigen specificity is unknown. Treatment specified: some 19 received Ad26.COV2.S at low or high dose, single or two shots; roughly five received placebo; per-sample allocation not given. Sampling happened 63 days after the first vaccine or placebo injection. The vaccine delivered Wuhan-strain SARS-CoV-2 spike through an Ad26 vector. This sample stems from a study of Ad26.COV2.S vaccination and SARS-CoV-2 variants. Study in general: Enrollment placed the donor in the COV1001 Ad26.COV2.S trial arm. Donor got 5x10^10 or 1x10^11 viral particles of Ad26.COV2.S.

The germline V gene has CDR1 GTSNPN and CDR2 SVGIG (reference sequence). V lost 0 bases, J lost 5 bases, and 10 bases lay in between. The CDR3 extends over 14 amino acids. The assay was immunoSEQ multiplex PCR, and TCRdb's table has in-frame clones only and misses some. Seen here are about half a million clones, 89% observed once, and the top ten hold about 1.5%. General study findings and limits: Substantial breadth was reported for post-vaccination spike-specific CD8+ and CD4+ T cells.

The chain is built from TRBV30 and TRBJ1-4, with a tentative D call TRBD1 (5 bases). The material sequenced was peripheral blood, taken in a trial of Ad26.COV2.S vaccine versus placebo. This TCR was recovered from a person aged 18 to 65 who received the Ad26.COV2.S COVID-19 vaccine or a placebo. The CDR3 reads CAWSVWGENEKLFF. As DNA, the CDR3 is TGTGCCTGGAGTGTGTGGGGCGAAAATGAAAAACTGTTTTTT.